One sample yielded the 32 T cell receptor beta chains listed below, sequenced in a study of T cell responses to AZD1222 COVID-19 vaccine. Only in-frame clones appear in the TCRdb table, and some are missing; sequencing was by immunoSEQ multiplex PCR. The top ten clones hold approximately 0.52% of a sample with around 250,000 clones, over 90% of them seen once. Sequencing was performed on peripheral blood, taken on day 0 of AZD1222 vaccination. These receptor sequences come from an adult in good health.

The J gene is TRBJ1-1, the V gene TRBV6-1; D is ambiguous. Germline V gene sequence: CDR1 MNHNS, CDR2 SASEGT. The ends were cut back, 6 bases at V and 1 base at J, with 6 bases in the middle. This CDR3 has 12 residues. DNA for the CDR3: TGTGCCAGCAGGCGGGAGAACACTGAAGCTTTCTTT. It codes for CASRRENTEAFF.

This rearrangement joins TRBV15 to TRBJ1-5; D call uncertain. The CDR3 sequence is 12 residues long. Looked up from germline, CDR1 is LNHNV and CDR2 is YYDKDF (reference sequence). Trimming pared 5 bases from V and 6 bases from J, leaving 8 bases between. The CDR3 region is CATSPDRQPQHF. The CDR3 DNA sequence: TGTGCCACCAGCCCAGATCGTCAGCCCCAGCATTTT.

The chain joins TRBV5-4 to TRBJ2-3, with 11 bases lining up with TRBD2. CDR1 and CDR2 from the germline V gene are SGHNT and YYREEE (reference sequence). CDR3 length: 16 amino acids. The trim removed 2 bases at V and 3 bases at J, leaving 5 bases unmatched. DNA for the CDR3: TGTGCCAGCAGCTTATCACTAGCGGGAGTGACAGATACGCAGTATTTT. This encodes CASSLSLAGVTDTQYF.

This chain joins TRBV21-1 and TRBJ2-7; TRBD2, as called in the table, went unchecked against the DNA. TRBV21-1 is a pseudogene locus. The CDR3 has 22 amino acids. The CDR3 region has the DNA TGTGCCAGCAGCAAAGACGGAAGGCGGCGGGGACTAGCGGGAGTAAAAACCTACGAGCAGTACTTC. Protein product: CASSKDGRRRGLAGVKTYEQYF.

The V and J genes are TRBV19 and TRBJ1-2, with TRBD1 matching 8 bases. Germline V CDR1 and CDR2: LNHDA, SQIVND (reference sequence). The CDR3 runs to 14 residues. Trimming took 6 bases from V and 7 from J; bases not matched to a gene: 10. The CDR3 DNA reads TGTGCCAGTAGCATCCCAGGGGGCTCCGGTGGCTACACCTTC. Encoded protein: CASSIPGGSGGYTF.

This chain uses TRBV9 with TRBJ1-2; tentative D call: TRBD1 (5 bases). The CDR3 is 13 residues long. The V gene's germline CDR1 is SGDLS and CDR2 YYNGEE. The V end was cut by 3 bases, the J end by 6 bases, with 12 bases between. The CDR3 loop reads CASSARTGDGYTF. In DNA form, the CDR3 reads TGTGCCAGCAGCGCGCGGACGGGGGATGGCTACACCTTC.

The chain uses TRBV7-8 and TRBJ1-5; D is uncertain. V gave up 1 base and J gave up 3 bases, with 7 bases separating them. The CDR3 extends over 14 amino acids. Germline lookup yields CDR1 SGHVS and CDR2 FQNEAQ. The CDR3 here is CASSLGGFNQPQHF. For the CDR3, the DNA is TGTGCCAGCAGCTTAGGAGGGTTCAATCAGCCCCAGCATTTT.

The CDR3 reads CASSFLLNTEAFF. CDR3 bases: TGTGCCAGCAGCTTTTTGCTGAACACTGAAGCTTTCTTT. This sequence joins TRBV7-9 and TRBJ1-1, with unresolved D. The germline gives CDR1 SEHNR, CDR2 FQNEAQ (reference sequence). V shed 3 bases and J shed 0 bases, with 5 bases lying between them. The CDR3 is made up of 13 amino acids. Complete variable domain (other parts from reference TRBV7-9 and TRBJ1-1): DTGVSQNPRHKITKRGQNVTFRCDPISEHNRLYWYRQTLGQGPEFLTYFQNEAQLEKSRLLSDRFSAERPKGSFSTLEIQRTEQGDSAMYLCASSFLLNTEAFFGQGTRLTVV.

This sequence joins TRBV5-5 and TRBJ1-2; D gene ambiguous. Germline values: CDR1 SGHKS, CDR2 YYEKEE (reference sequence). The CDR3 runs 16 residues. V lost 0 bases and J 1 base, leaving 13 bases between the germline ends. The CDR3 protein is CASSLAPGSSNYGYTF. The CDR3 coding sequence is TGTGCCAGCAGCTTGGCCCCGGGGTCCAGTAACTATGGCTACACCTTC. Full variable domain (missing parts from reference TRBV5-5 and TRBJ1-2): DAGVTQSPTHLIKTRGQQVTLRCSPISGHKSVSWYQQVLGQGPQFIFQYYEKEERGRGNFPDRFSARQFPNYSSELNVNALLLGDSALYLCASSLAPGSSNYGYTFGSGTRLTVV.

This rearrangement joins TRBV28 to TRBJ2-7, with 8 bases that match TRBD2. CDR1 is MDHEN and CDR2 is SYDVKM in the germline V gene. The CDR3 sequence is 16 residues long. V was pared by 3 bases and J by 4 bases, with 11 bases of the junction left unmatched. The CDR3 region is CASSLLAGLVKYEQYF. In DNA form, the CDR3 reads TGTGCCAGCAGTTTGTTAGCGGGATTGGTTAAATACGAGCAGTACTTC.

The chain links TRBV12-3 or TRBV12-4 to TRBJ1-2; D gene unclear. Trimming removed 1 base at V and 6 bases at J, with 9 bases between. The CDR3 totals 13 residues. The CDR3 protein is CASSLGKGHGYTF. CDR3 nucleotides: TGTGCCAGCAGTTTAGGGAAGGGTCATGGCTACACCTTC.

This sequence joins TRBV19 and TRBJ1-1, with 10 bases aligning to TRBD1. J lost 5 bases, V lost 4 bases, and 4 bases had no gene match. In germline, CDR1 is LNHDA, CDR2 SQIVND (reference sequence). The CDR3 length is 14 residues. The CDR3 is CASSTTGGRTEAFF. The DNA for the CDR3 is TGTGCCAGTAGTACGACAGGGGGCAGGACTGAAGCTTTCTTT.

V is TRBV2 and J is TRBJ2-5; TRBD2 might be the D (5 bases). The CDR3 loop spans 13 amino acids. The V end lost 6 bases, the J end lost 4 bases, and 12 bases lay between the germline ends. Per germline, CDR1 SNHLY and CDR2 FYNNEI. Here the CDR3 DNA reads TGTGCCAGCAGATTGGGAGCTTTAGAGACCCAGTACTTC. Translating gives CASRLGALETQYF.

The rearrangement joins TRBV3-1 (or the pseudogene TRBV3-2) to TRBJ2-1; TRBD1 or TRBD2 may be the D gene (5 bases each). V was clipped by 1 base and J by 5 bases, with 15 bases between them. This CDR3 has 16 residues. From germline, CDR1 is LGHDT and CDR2 YNNKEL (reference sequence). As DNA, the CDR3 is TGTGCCAGCAGCCAAGGGGGCGGGTCCAAACACAATGAGCAGTTCTTC. Amino acids: CASSQGGGSKHNEQFF.

The gene calls are TRBV3-1 (or the pseudogene TRBV3-2) and TRBJ1-2, with D hard to call. Germline lookup yields CDR1 LGHDT and CDR2 YNNKEL (reference sequence). The CDR3 spans 13 residues. Deletions cut 1 base from V and 8 bases from J, with 11 bases between. The CDR3, as DNA: TGTGCCAGCAGCCAAGTCCGCTTGGGAGGCTACACCTTC. It translates to CASSQVRLGGYTF.

The chain combines TRBV4-2 with TRBJ2-1, with 9 bases lining up with TRBD2. Germline CDR1 is LGHNA and CDR2 is YNFKEQ. Losses at the gene ends were 0 bases for V and 6 bases for J; bases not matched to a gene: 3. The CDR3 contains 15 residues. CDR3: CASSQEAGGINEQFF. CDR3 sequence (DNA): TGTGCCAGCAGCCAAGAAGCGGGGGGCATCAATGAGCAGTTCTTC.

The rearrangement uses TRBV5-1 and TRBJ2-3, with D unresolved. Deletions cut 0 bases from V and 2 bases from J, with 4 bases between. This CDR3 contains 13 residues. Germline V CDR1 and CDR2: SGHRS, YFSETQ. CDR3 DNA sequence: TGCGCCAGCAGCTTGGGGAACACAGATACGCAGTATTTT. Protein product: CASSLGNTDTQYF.

J is TRBJ2-6 and V is TRBV23-1, with 12 bases that match TRBD1. TRBV23-1 is an ORF, and what it does is uncertain. J lost 0 bases, V lost 1 base, and 13 bases had no gene match. This CDR3 comprises 22 residues. The CDR3 DNA reads as TGCGCCAGCAGTCAATATAAAAGGGACAGGGGGCGTTGGAGCTCTGGGGCCAACGTCCTGACTTTC. It translates to CASSQYKRDRGRWSSGANVLTF.

The chain couples TRBV3-1 (or the pseudogene TRBV3-2) to TRBJ1-6; the D gene is possibly TRBD1 (5 bases). From germline, CDR1 is LGHDT and CDR2 YNNKEL (reference sequence). The V end lost 1 base, the J end lost 8 bases, and 12 bases lay between the germline ends. This CDR3 contains 15 residues. The CDR3 is CASSQGPGPDSPLHF. Written as DNA, the CDR3 is TGTGCCAGCAGCCAAGGCCCAGGGCCGGATTCACCCCTCCACTTT.

V gene TRBV25-1 combines with J gene TRBJ2-1; 7 nucleotides agree with TRBD2. The V and J ends lost 6 bases and 4 bases, in that order; junction bases with no gene match: 3. The CDR3 is 13 amino acids. Germline CDR1 MGHDK, CDR2 SYGVNS. The CDR3 spells CASRSGAYNEQFF. The CDR3 bases are TGTGCCAGCAGAAGCGGGGCGTACAATGAGCAGTTCTTC.

This clone was seen once. The V and J genes are TRBV19 and TRBJ2-1, with 8 bases aligning to TRBD2. The CDR3 is 15 amino acids. J lost 3 bases, V lost 4 bases, and 5 bases had no gene match. The V gene's germline CDR1 is LNHDA and CDR2 SQIVND (reference sequence). Written as DNA, the CDR3 is TGTGCCAGTAGTACGGCTAGCGGGCTCTACAATGAGCAGTTCTTC. This encodes CASSTASGLYNEQFF.

Details on this clone: In the same sample, other DNA sequences code for this CDR3. The chain is built from TRBV5-1 and TRBJ2-7; D gene unclear. Germline CDR1 SGHRS, CDR2 YFSETQ. The CDR3 totals 13 residues. Deletions cut 0 bases from V and 2 bases from J, with 6 bases between. CDR3 sequence: CASSLGDTYEQYF. The CDR3 coding sequence is TGCGCCAGCAGCTTGGGGGATACCTACGAGCAGTACTTC.

This chain links TRBV7-2 with TRBJ2-7, with 13 bases lining up with TRBD2. V lost 3 bases to trimming and J lost 5 bases; unmatched junction nucleotides: 13. The CDR3 totals 18 residues. From germline, CDR1 is SGHTA and CDR2 FQGNSA. The DNA for the CDR3 is TGTGCCAGCAGCTTCGGTCCCACTGGGACTAGCGGGACCCACGAGCAGTACTTC. As protein: CASSFGPTGTSGTHEQYF.

Here the CDR3 DNA reads TGTGCCAGCACCTCATCAGCCGGGAGCTCCTATAATTCACCCCTCCACTTT. Residues: CASTSSAGSSYNSPLHF. The chain couples TRBV2 to TRBJ1-6; D is ambiguous. V lost 7 bases, J lost 0 bases, and 16 bases lay in between. CDR1 is SNHLY and CDR2 is FYNNEI in the germline V gene. This CDR3 region has 17 residues.

In regard to this clone: Other nucleotide sequences in the sample specify the same CDR3. The chain is built from TRBV5-1 and TRBJ1-5; the D is unclear. The CDR3 has 13 residues. The germline V gene encodes CDR1 SGHRS and CDR2 YFSETQ. V lost 4 bases and J lost 1, with 6 bases in between. The CDR3 DNA reads TGCGCCAGCAGCCCTGACAGCAATCAGCCCCAGCATTTT. Amino acids: CASSPDSNQPQHF.

The chain combines TRBV6-5 with TRBJ1-2; possibly TRBD1 for D (5 bases). V lost 5 bases to trimming and J lost 6 bases, with 10 bases between them. This CDR3 has 12 amino acids. CDR1 and CDR2 from the germline V gene are MNHEY and SVGAGI. CDR3 sequence (DNA): TGTGCCAGCAGTAGTAGACAGAATGGCTACACCTTC. Amino acid sequence: CASSSRQNGYTF.

V and J are TRBV19 and TRBJ1-2; TRBD1 matches 9 bases. There are 14 residues in the CDR3. The trim removed 5 bases at V and 4 bases at J, leaving 5 bases unmatched. The germline CDR1 and CDR2 sequences are LNHDA and SQIVND (reference sequence). The CDR3 DNA reads TGTGCCAGTAGTCCGGACAGGGGAACCTATGGCTACACCTTC. Translated: CASSPDRGTYGYTF.

CDR3 region: CASSLGRDGRSEDYEQYF. The CDR3 region has the DNA TGTGCCAGCAGCTTGGGAAGGGACGGCCGATCAGAGGATTACGAGCAGTACTTC. V and J are TRBV7-3 and TRBJ2-7; D might be TRBD1 or TRBD2, each matching 5 bases. This CDR3 is built from 18 residues. The V and J ends lost 3 bases and 4 bases respectively, with 25 bases between them. Per the germline V gene, CDR1 is SGHTA and CDR2 is FQGTGA. The whole variable domain, filled in from reference TRBV7-3 and TRBJ2-7, reads GAGVSQTPSNKVTEKGKYVELRCDPISGHTALYWYRQSLGQGPEFLIYFQGTGAADDSGLPNDRFFAVRPEGSVSTLKIQRTERGDSAVYLCASSLGRDGRSEDYEQYFGPGTRLTVT.

The CDR3 loop reads CASSRNNRDSGYTF. CDR3 nucleotides: TGTGCCAGCAGCCGTAATAACAGAGATTCGGGCTACACCTTC. The V gene is TRBV7-6, the J gene TRBJ1-2; D not resolved. Trimming pared 5 bases from V and 8 bases from J, leaving 18 bases between. The CDR3 has 14 amino acids. Germline V gene data show CDR1 as SGHVS and CDR2 as FNYEAQ.

The rearrangement links TRBV19 to TRBJ1-4; no firm D call. CDR3 length: 14 residues. Per the germline V gene, CDR1 is LNHDA and CDR2 is SQIVND (reference sequence). The ends were cut back, 6 bases at V and 9 bases at J, with 17 bases in the middle. The CDR3 sequence: CASSSGVTGQKLFF. CDR3 in DNA: TGTGCCAGTAGCTCCGGGGTTACCGGGCAAAAACTGTTTTTT.

The chain has TRBV11-3 and TRBJ2-1; 12 nucleotides match TRBD2. The CDR3 sequence is 15 residues long. The germline V gene encodes CDR1 SGHNT and CDR2 YENEEA. Trimming at V came to 3 bases and at J to 10 bases, leaving 7 bases not matched to a gene. The CDR3 DNA reads as TGTGCCAGCAGCTTTTCCGGACTAGCGGGGAACGAGCAGTTCTTC. Its protein product is CASSFSGLAGNEQFF. Combining the CDR3 with reference TRBV11-3 and TRBJ2-1 gives the whole variable domain EAGVVQSPRYKIIEKKQPVAFWCNPISGHNTLYWYLQNLGQGPELLIRYENEEAVDDSQLPKDRFSAERLKGVDSTLKIQPAELGDSAVYLCASSFSGLAGNEQFFGPGTRLTVL.

In its sample, this clone was seen a few times. V gene TRBV5-5 combines with J gene TRBJ1-1, with D possibly being TRBD1 (6 bases). The ends were cut back, 4 bases at V and 1 base at J, with 14 bases in the middle. The CDR3 is 15 residues long. Germline CDR1 reads SGHKS; CDR2 reads YYEKEE (reference sequence). The chain's CDR3 is CASSQPRGGNTEAFF. Written as DNA, the CDR3 is TGTGCCAGCAGCCAACCTAGAGGGGGGAACACTGAAGCTTTCTTT.